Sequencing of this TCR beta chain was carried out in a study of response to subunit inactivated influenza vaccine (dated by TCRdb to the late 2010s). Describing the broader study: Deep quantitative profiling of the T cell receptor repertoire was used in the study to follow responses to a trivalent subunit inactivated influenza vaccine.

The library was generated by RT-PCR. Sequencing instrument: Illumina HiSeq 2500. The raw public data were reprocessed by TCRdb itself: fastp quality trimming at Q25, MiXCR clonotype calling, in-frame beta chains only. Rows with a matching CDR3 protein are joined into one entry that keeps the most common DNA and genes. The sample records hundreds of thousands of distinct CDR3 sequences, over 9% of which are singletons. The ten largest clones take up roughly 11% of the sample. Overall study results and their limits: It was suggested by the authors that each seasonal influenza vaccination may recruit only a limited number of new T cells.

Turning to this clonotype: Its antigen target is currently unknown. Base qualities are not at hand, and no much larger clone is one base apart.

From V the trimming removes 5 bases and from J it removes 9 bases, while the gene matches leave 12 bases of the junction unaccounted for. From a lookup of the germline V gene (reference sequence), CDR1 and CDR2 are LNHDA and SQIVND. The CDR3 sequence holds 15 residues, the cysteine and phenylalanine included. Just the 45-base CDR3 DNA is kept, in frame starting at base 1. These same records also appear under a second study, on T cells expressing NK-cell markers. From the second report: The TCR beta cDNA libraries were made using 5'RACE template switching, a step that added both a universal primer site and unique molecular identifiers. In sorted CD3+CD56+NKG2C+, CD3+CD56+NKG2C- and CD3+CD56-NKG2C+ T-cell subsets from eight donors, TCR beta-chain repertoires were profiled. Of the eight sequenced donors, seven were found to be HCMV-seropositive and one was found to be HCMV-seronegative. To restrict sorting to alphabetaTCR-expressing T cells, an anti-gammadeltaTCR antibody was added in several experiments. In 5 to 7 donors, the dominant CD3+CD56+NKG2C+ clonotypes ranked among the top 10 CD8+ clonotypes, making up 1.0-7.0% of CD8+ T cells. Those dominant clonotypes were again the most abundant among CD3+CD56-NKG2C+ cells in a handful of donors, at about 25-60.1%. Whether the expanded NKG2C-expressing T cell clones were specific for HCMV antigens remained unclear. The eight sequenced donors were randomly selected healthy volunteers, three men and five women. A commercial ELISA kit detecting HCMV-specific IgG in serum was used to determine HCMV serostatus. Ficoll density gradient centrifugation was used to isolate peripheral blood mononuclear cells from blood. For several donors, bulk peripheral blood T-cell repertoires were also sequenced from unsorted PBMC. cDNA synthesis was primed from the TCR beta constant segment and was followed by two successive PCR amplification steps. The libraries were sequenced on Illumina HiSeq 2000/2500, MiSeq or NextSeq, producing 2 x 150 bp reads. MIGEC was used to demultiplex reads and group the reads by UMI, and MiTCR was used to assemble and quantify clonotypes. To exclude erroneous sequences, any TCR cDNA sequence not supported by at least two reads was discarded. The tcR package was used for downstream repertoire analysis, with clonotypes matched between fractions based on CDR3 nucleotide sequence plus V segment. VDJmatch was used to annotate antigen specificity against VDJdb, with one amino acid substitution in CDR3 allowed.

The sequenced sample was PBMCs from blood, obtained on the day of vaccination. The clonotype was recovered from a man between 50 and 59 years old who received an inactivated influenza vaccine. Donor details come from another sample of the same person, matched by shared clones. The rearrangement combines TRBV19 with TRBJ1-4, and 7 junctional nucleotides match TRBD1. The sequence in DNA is TGTGCCAGTAGTGCCCAGGGGGGACGAAGTAAAAAACTGTTTTTT. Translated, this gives CASSAQGGRSKKLFF.